The text below deals with one T cell receptor beta chain. Its antigen is not identified. Amplification yielded TCR beta CDR3 regions, with RNA transcripts as the source. The study used the HTBI primer set for a first-round RT-PCR of the TCR CDR3. TCRdb redid the calling of the multiplex PCR reads with MiXCR, one entry per CDR3 protein. The sample includes 750,000 to 950,000 distinct CDR3 sequences, about 38% of them seen just once. V lost 0 bases and J 5 bases, leaving 11 bases between the germline ends. The CDR3 covers 14 residues. Germline CDR1 reads SGHRS; CDR2 reads YFSETQ. This entry belongs to a study of T cells in Graves' hyperthyroidism and ophthalmopathy. Study results and limitations: The model anticipated ophthalmopathy a median about six months pre-onset.

Specimen: blood. The receptor's source is a man younger than 30 with Graves' hyperthyroidism. The chain employs TRBV5-1 and TRBJ1-1, with TRBD1 as a possible D gene (5 bases). The CDR3 spells CASSLGGTRTEAFF. Here the CDR3 DNA reads TGCGCCAGCAGCTTGGGAGGGACGCGGACTGAAGCTTTCTTT.